The T cell receptor (beta chain) described here comes from a study of cytomegalovirus exposure and HLA in healthy donors. This CDR3 has 14 residues. The V gene lost 6 bases and the J gene lost 8 bases, with 17 bases spanning the gap. CDR1 and CDR2 from the germline V gene are SGHTA and FQGTGA. Primers included in the PCR were 60 Vbeta and 13 Jbeta primers. Assay used: immunoSEQ multiplex PCR; TCRdb lists only in-frame clones, some missing. The listing contains approximately 120,000 clones. Input material: PBMCs. The TCR comes from a man aged 30-40 years in good health and CMV-seronegative. This chain links TRBV7-3 with TRBJ2-1, with a weak D call TRBD2 (6 bases). CDR3 in amino acids: CASSFVGRIDEQFF. The CDR3 DNA follows: TGTGCCAGCAGTTTTGTCGGGAGAATAGATGAGCAGTTCTTC.